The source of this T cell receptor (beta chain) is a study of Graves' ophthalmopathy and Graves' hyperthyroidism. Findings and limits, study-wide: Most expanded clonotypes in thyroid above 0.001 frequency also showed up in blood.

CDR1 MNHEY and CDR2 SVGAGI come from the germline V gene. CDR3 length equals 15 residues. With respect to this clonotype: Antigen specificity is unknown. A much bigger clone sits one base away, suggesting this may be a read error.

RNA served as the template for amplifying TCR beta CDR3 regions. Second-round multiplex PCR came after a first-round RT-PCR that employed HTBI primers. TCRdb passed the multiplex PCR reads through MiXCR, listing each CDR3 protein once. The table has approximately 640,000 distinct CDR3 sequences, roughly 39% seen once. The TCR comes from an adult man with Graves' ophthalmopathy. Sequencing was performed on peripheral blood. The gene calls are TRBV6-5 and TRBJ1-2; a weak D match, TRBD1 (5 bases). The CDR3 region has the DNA TGTGCCAGCAATTACTCACGGGGACTGGACTATGGCTACACCTTC. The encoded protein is CASNYSRGLDYGYTF.